This T cell receptor beta chain was identified during a study of T cells in Graves' hyperthyroidism and ophthalmopathy (dated by TCRdb to the late 2010s). Background for the entire study: Peripheral blood samples were taken at the time of initial diagnosis, prior to any treatment. The paper reports TCR Vbeta CDR3 sequencing of some 140 peripheral blood samples: some 41 ophthalmopathy, under 80 hyperthyroidism and around 17 progressor patients. After blood sampling, hyperthyroidism patients were treated with methimazole at a starting dose of 30 mg daily, and ophthalmopathy patients were treated with high-dose intravenous methylprednisolone. The study also compared thyroid tissue and blood T-cell repertoires from 6 or 7 Graves' hyperthyroidism patients. The roughly 99 discovery patients were divided at random into training and test sets in a 7:3 ratio. An independent validation cohort of under 20 hyperthyroidism patients and 17 patients who later progressed to ophthalmopathy tested prospective prediction of ophthalmopathy. TCR V-J signatures able to tell the groups apart were searched for in a discovery cohort of 100 patients, of whom more than 40 had Graves' ophthalmopathy and around 56 had stable Graves' hyperthyroidism. Broader findings and caveats from the paper: Sample size was not statistically predetermined, and blinding of investigators to group allocation was not performed. A model built on a 13 V-J signature distinguished ophthalmopathy from stable hyperthyroidism, reaching around 90% sensitivity and approximately 81% specificity in cross-validation and 80%/75% in testing. Most expanded thyroid clonotypes (frequency above 0.001) were also found in blood, which suggests that blood repertoires may mirror thyroid immune responses. In validation, the model predicted progression to ophthalmopathy with over 65% sensitivity and 72% to 75% specificity, a median of about six months before onset.

From cysteine to phenylalanine, the CDR3 is 15 amino acids long. CDR3 DNA only is kept here, 45 bases in frame from base 1. Taken from the germline V gene, the CDR1 and CDR2 loops are SGDLS and YYNGEE. V is cut back by 3 bases and J by 2 bases, with 6 bases in the junction unmatched. Moderately to severely active disease, a Clinical Activity Score of at least 3, a NOSPECS grade of at least 4, and a duration under 3 months were present in ophthalmopathy patients. Patients with uncontrolled infections, other autoimmune diseases, pregnancy or lactation were excluded. Diagnoses were established on the basis of clinical symptoms, serum thyroxine and TRAb, thyroid ultrasound, and orbital computed tomography. PBMCs were isolated from about 9.1 ml of fresh peripheral blood by Ficoll-Paque density gradient centrifugation. Total RNA was extracted with Trizol reagent, and quality was checked on an Agilent 2100 Bioanalyzer.

About this clonotype itself: The clone's antigen remains unknown. Nothing much larger sits one base from this clone, and base qualities are not available.

The TCR beta CDR3 regions were amplified from the RNA transcripts. For the first round of RT-PCR on the TCR CDR3, the HTBI primer set was used together with the Qiagen OneStep RT-PCR kit. The libraries were constructed in a second round of multiplex PCR and then size-selected and purified. Libraries were sequenced paired-end with 100 bp reads on an Illumina HiSeq2000. The paper's processing steps were these. Raw data were processed with SOAPnuke, discarding reads with adapters, uncalled bases, mean Phred below 15, or no exact constant-primer or identifier match. COPE v1.2.5 was used to merge high-quality paired reads, and clonotypes were defined as unique nucleotide sequences. Clonotypes were aligned to IMGT TRBV, TRBD and TRBJ reference segments using MiTCR v1.1. Analysis was restricted to V-J combinations with a frequency above 0.0001, which covered roughly 99% of repertoires. The TCS score was defined as F50 (clonal expansion) divided by E x V (chaos), with BLOSUM62-based TCRdist calculated between CDR3 peptides within each V-J. Welch's t-statistics and random forest reduced approximately 520 V-J features to 13, which were used in a naive Bayes classifier (R e1071). The public reads were run again by TCRdb, first through fastp at Q25 and then through MiXCR, and only productive beta chains were kept. CDR3 protein duplicates are merged, each entry listing the most common genes and DNA. The V and J calls reflect TCRdb's pipeline rather than the authors' work. For this sample the table gives hundreds of thousands of distinct CDR3 sequences, of which less than 25% were detected only once. Jointly, the top ten make up roughly a third of the sample.

The receptor's source is a man aged 25 to 45 with Graves' ophthalmopathy. The sequence joins TRBV9 to TRBJ2-3, and TRBD2 aligns with 7 junction nucleotides. The sequencing input was blood. The CDR3 is CASSGAGLYTDTQYF. The base sequence is TGTGCCAGCAGCGGAGCGGGACTTTACACAGATACGCAGTATTTT.